A selection of T cell receptor beta chains follows, all from one sample in a study of CD8+CD57+ T cells in acquired aplastic anemia. TCRdb ran MiXCR on the reads and lists one entry per CDR3 protein. The repertoire includes 260,000 or so distinct CDR3 sequences, around half of them detected once, and under 9% sits in the top ten. The sample taken for sequencing was sorted CD4+, CD8+, or CD8+CD57+ T cells (not recorded which) from PBMCs. The source is a human donor with aplastic anemia. CDR3s include the opening cysteine and the closing phenylalanine or tryptophan. D genes are given only for firm matches. A row's size may be missing; if present it is once, few, many or a size class.

j_call d_call clone_size v_call cdr3_aa cdr3_nt
TRBJ1-1 - - TRBV19 CASKESEGTEAFF TGTGCCAGTAAGGAATCAGAGGGCACTGAAGCTTTCTTT
TRBJ1-2 - - TRBV27 CASSLGREAGGYTF TGTGCCAGCAGTTTGGGCAGGGAGGCGGGCGGCTACACCTTC
TRBJ2-5 TRBD1 - TRBV7-3 CASSPGQGGWETQYF TGTGCCAGCAGCCCAGGACAGGGAGGATGGGAGACCCAGTACTTC
TRBJ2-1 - many TRBV9 CASSVVMWASYNEQFF TGTGCCAGCAGCGTAGTGATGTGGGCTTCCTACAATGAGCAGTTCTTC
TRBJ1-4 TRBD1 many TRBV7-9 CASSPGQGGRSGEKLFF TGTGCCAGCAGCCCAGGACAGGGGGGAAGATCGGGAGAAAAACTGTTTTTT
TRBJ2-1 - many TRBV12-3/TRBV12-4 CASSLDMGEGEQFF TGTGCCAGCAGTTTGGATATGGGAGAGGGGGAGCAGTTCTTC
TRBJ2-2 TRBD2 - TRBV20-1 CSASRLAGGDTGELFF TGCAGTGCTAGCAGACTAGCGGGAGGGGACACCGGGGAGCTGTTTTTT
TRBJ2-5 TRBD2 - TRBV20-1 CSARSGGRLETQYF TGCAGTGCTAGGAGCGGGGGGCGGTTGGAGACCCAGTACTTC
TRBJ2-1 - many TRBV2 CASSDYRVTDNEQFF TGTGCCAGCAGTGATTACAGGGTAACTGACAATGAGCAGTTCTTC
TRBJ1-1 TRBD1 - TRBV7-9 CASGLWTGRTEAFF TGTGCCAGCGGCTTGTGGACAGGGAGGACTGAAGCTTTCTTT
TRBJ2-4 - many TRBV14 CASSPYPRPVDIQYF TGTGCCAGCAGCCCCTACCCTAGACCGGTAGACATTCAGTACTTC
TRBJ2-7 TRBD1 - TRBV25-1 CASSLWPTGGSSYEQYF TGTGCCAGCAGTTTATGGCCGACAGGGGGAAGCTCCTACGAGCAGTACTTC
TRBJ2-1 TRBD2 few TRBV4-3 CASSHVGGGRFNEQFF TGCGCCAGCAGCCACGTGGGTGGCGGGAGGTTCAATGAGCAGTTCTTC
TRBJ2-4 TRBD1 many TRBV10-3 CAISEDRAIAKNIQYF TGTGCCATCAGCGAAGACAGGGCGATAGCCAAAAACATTCAGTACTTC
TRBJ2-3 - many TRBV10-2 CASSATGSTDTQYF TGCGCCAGCAGTGCAACTGGGAGCACAGATACGCAGTATTTT
TRBJ2-7 TRBD2 - TRBV6-1 CASRTSGRTHEQYF TGTGCCAGCAGGACTAGCGGGAGAACCCACGAGCAGTACTTC
TRBJ2-1 TRBD1 many TRBV6-1 CASSEAGGTVNEQFF TGTGCCAGCAGTGAGGCAGGGGGCACGGTCAATGAGCAGTTCTTC
TRBJ2-7 TRBD1 - TRBV19 CAWSDRDYNLYEQYF TGTGCCTGGAGTGACAGGGATTATAATCTCTACGAGCAGTACTTC
TRBJ2-2 - - TRBV6-4 CASRTSGELFF TGTGCCAGCAGGACTAGCGGGGAGCTGTTTTTT
TRBJ2-2 - - TRBV24-1 CATSEFANTGELFF TGTGCCACCAGCGAGTTCGCGAACACCGGGGAGCTGTTTTTT
TRBJ1-6 - - TRBV7-8 CASSLVTGPKGSPPHF TGTGCCAGCAGCTTAGTAACGGGGCCCAAGGGGTCACCCCCCCACTTT
TRBJ2-1 - many TRBV2 CASVTGSNEQFF TGTGCCAGCGTCACGGGTTCCAATGAGCAGTTCTTC
TRBJ1-2 TRBD1 many TRBV6-6 CASSLPLDRGGGYTF TGTGCCAGCAGCCTTCCACTCGACAGGGGAGGGGGCTACACCTTC
TRBJ2-5 - many TRBV9 CASSGIGREQETQYF TGTGCCAGCAGCGGAATCGGGAGAGAACAAGAGACCCAGTACTTC
TRBJ1-1 - - TRBV6-6 CASSGVGRTEAFF TGTGCCAGCTCTGGGGTCGGGCGCACTGAAGCTTTCTTT
TRBJ1-3 - many TRBV6-4 CAIRRLSSGNTIYF TGTGCCATCCGACGGCTCAGCTCTGGAAACACCATATATTTT
TRBJ2-7 - many TRBV19 CASTRTGSSYEQYF TGTGCCAGTACCCGGACGGGGAGCTCCTACGAGCAGTACTTC
TRBJ2-1 - many TRBV7-2 CASSLGHSSYNEQFF TGTGCCAGCAGCTTAGGACACAGCTCCTACAATGAGCAGTTCTTC
TRBJ1-6 - few TRBV9 CASSVDSTNSPLHF TGTGCCAGCAGCGTTGACAGTACAAATTCACCCCTCCACTTT
TRBJ2-7 - many TRBV20-1 CSARGVETAVYYNEQYF TGCAGTGCTAGAGGGGTTGAAACGGCAGTCTATTATAACGAGCAGTACTTC
TRBJ2-7 TRBD1 - TRBV3-1 CASSQFRDSNSYEQYF TGTGCCAGCAGCCAATTCCGGGACAGCAATTCCTACGAGCAGTACTTC
TRBJ2-7 - - TRBV10-3 CAIRFEGGFEQYF TGTGCCATCAGATTCGAGGGGGGTTTCGAGCAGTACTTC
TRBJ1-1 - many TRBV19 CASPGATEAFF TGTGCCAGTCCGGGGGCCACTGAAGCTTTCTTT
TRBJ1-6 - - TRBV11-3 CASSLVSSLNSPLHF TGTGCCAGCAGCTTAGTTTCGTCCCTCAATTCACCCCTCCACTTT
TRBJ1-2 TRBD1 - TRBV10-2 CASSESGQTVEDTF TGCGCCAGCAGTGAGTCGGGACAGACCGTGGAAGACACCTTC
TRBJ2-3 TRBD2 - TRBV25-1 CASNPSGGGDTQYF TGTGCCAGCAACCCTAGCGGGGGTGGAGATACGCAGTATTTT
TRBJ2-3 TRBD2 - TRBV7-6 CASSLDGAGTTDTQYF TGTGCCAGCAGCTTAGATGGAGCGGGGACCACAGATACGCAGTATTTT
TRBJ1-1 - many TRBV11-2 CASSHSGGTINTEAFF TGTGCCAGCAGCCACTCTGGGGGGACGATCAACACTGAAGCTTTCTTT
TRBJ1-4 - - TRBV10-3 CAIQDRADEKLFF TGTGCCATCCAGGACAGAGCGGATGAAAAACTGTTTTTT
TRBJ2-1 TRBD1 - TRBV12-3/TRBV12-4 CASNPRGQSYNEQFF TGTGCCAGCAATCCTAGGGGGCAGTCCTACAATGAGCAGTTCTTC
TRBJ2-7 - many TRBV6-5 CASSYSADEQYF TGTGCCAGCAGTTACTCAGCCGACGAGCAGTACTTC
TRBJ2-5 - - TRBV25-1 CASSSLQGYQETQYF TGTGCCAGCAGCTCCCTACAGGGATACCAAGAGACCCAGTACTTC
TRBJ1-6 - many TRBV4-2 CASSQNNNSPLHF TGTGCCAGCAGCCAAAACAATAATTCACCCCTCCACTTT
TRBJ1-6 - many TRBV7-9 CASSELNRDRNSPLHF TGTGCCAGCAGCGAACTAAACAGGGACCGTAATTCACCCCTCCACTTT
TRBJ2-5 TRBD1 - TRBV15 CATSRVGTVQETQYF TGTGCCACCAGCAGAGTAGGGACAGTCCAAGAGACCCAGTACTTC
TRBJ2-1 TRBD2 - TRBV20-1 CSPTLAGSSYNEQFF TGCAGTCCCACTTTAGCGGGGAGCTCCTACAATGAGCAGTTCTTC
TRBJ2-3 - - TRBV20-1 CSVPSQGNQPQYF TGCAGTGTCCCGAGCCAAGGCAATCAGCCCCAGTATTTT
TRBJ2-3 TRBD1 - TRBV6-4 CASSVNRGTDAQYF TGTGCCAGCAGTGTAAACAGGGGCACAGATGCGCAGTATTTT
TRBJ1-1 - many TRBV20-1 CSARDPPRGTEAFF TGCAGTGCTAGAGATCCCCCCCGGGGCACTGAAGCTTTCTTT
TRBJ1-2 - many TRBV9 CASSDRSNGYTF TGTGCCAGCAGCGACAGAAGCAATGGCTACACCTTC
TRBJ1-4 - - TRBV10-3 CAISERGSAGRKSEKLFF TGTGCCATCAGTGAGCGGGGGTCGGCAGGGAGAAAAAGTGAAAAACTGTTTTTT
TRBJ2-7 TRBD1 few TRBV25-1 CASTPGQGTSLFYEQYF TGTGCCAGCACGCCGGGACAGGGTACTTCGTTGTTCTACGAGCAGTACTTC
TRBJ1-1 - - TRBV5-5 CASSSDGRVGTEAFF TGTGCCAGCAGCTCCGATGGAAGGGTTGGGACTGAAGCTTTCTTT
TRBJ2-7 - - TRBV7-2 CASSLGVGGRRPEGEQYF TGTGCCAGCAGCTTAGGGGTTGGGGGCAGGCGCCCTGAGGGCGAGCAGTACTTC
TRBJ2-5 TRBD2 many TRBV7-3 CASSLTSGSQETQYF TGTGCCAGCAGCTTAACTAGCGGGAGCCAAGAGACCCAGTACTTC
TRBJ2-1 - - TRBV14 CASNDMNYNEQFF TGTGCCAGCAACGACATGAACTACAATGAGCAGTTCTTC
TRBJ1-4 - many TRBV12-3/TRBV12-4 CASSSPQGAGEKLFF TGTGCCAGCAGTTCTCCACAGGGCGCGGGGGAAAAACTGTTTTTT
TRBJ1-2 TRBD1 once TRBV2 CASSEARPGTGIYGYTF TGTGCCAGCAGTGAAGCTCGGCCCGGGACAGGTATCTATGGCTACACCTTC